This TCR beta chain comes out of a study of blood T cells in healthy people across ages (dated by TCRdb to the mid-2010s). As for the study more broadly: In model experiments, template switching captured about one uniquely barcoded TCR beta cDNA molecule for every two T cells. Using the same blood draw, the study looked at two additional independent replicas of 1 million unique cDNA reads for two donors, one aged 18 to 30 and the other aged 80 or older. Donors of different ages were randomly distributed across sequencing lanes to avoid experimental bias. Using deep sequencing normalized with unique cDNA molecular identifiers, the study measured how TCR beta repertoire diversity changes with age. Four age groups were formed from the donors: young (average approximately 15 years), middle-aged (more than 35), aged (roughly 56) and long-lived (more than 75). Paper-wide results and their limitations: Compared with the aged group, the long-lived group had more naive CD4+ T cells, fewer expanded clones and increased TCR diversity, a pattern suggesting age selection. There was a strong correlation between observed TCR beta diversity and the percentage of naive T cells measured by flow cytometry. As age increased, observed TCR beta diversity per million T cells dropped in a roughly linear way, and a significant reduction was already evident by age around 41. Conclusive comparison of naive and antigen-experienced compartments was prevented by the profiling of bulk unsorted PBMCs. Because donor CMV infection status was unknown, age-related changes in expanded clonotypes were potentially confounded. Total diversity estimates from one million sequenced T cells were considered lower bounds and underestimates.

The CDR3 goes from the cysteine to the phenylalanine over 14 residues. The kept DNA is CDR3 alone, 42 bases in frame from the first base. CDR1 and CDR2 are drawn from the germline V gene: SGDLS, YYNGEE. Trimming accounts for 1 base at V and 7 bases at J, while the number of junction bases matched to no gene is 5. Comments on this clonotype: Its binding antigen is unknown. Base-call qualities are not available, and no considerably larger clone is one nucleotide away.

Donors were a few dozen systemically healthy Caucasian individuals from Russia aged about 6 to 100 years. Each donor gave roughly 11 milliliters of peripheral blood, drawn into EDTA-treated Vacutainer tubes. PBMCs were isolated by Ficoll-Paque density-gradient centrifugation, with at least 6 million obtained per sample. Total RNA was extracted from PBMCs with Trizol reagent, with at least 6 micrograms obtained per sample. Naive CD45RAhigh/CD27high T cell percentages were measured by flow cytometry on a PBMC aliquot from every donor. Libraries were prepared through 5' RACE. Sequencer: Illumina HiSeq 2500. A second PCR of about 6 to 12 cycles was performed with a sample-barcoded 5' primer and a J-beta primer mix. A template-switch 5' adaptor carrying 12 random nucleotides introduced a unique molecular identifier onto each TCR beta cDNA molecule. At least 2.5 million CDR3-containing paired-end reads were obtained from each sample. First-strand cDNA synthesis was performed from all RNA using the Mint cDNA synthesis kit, with priming by a TRBC-specific oligonucleotide. Following uracil-DNA glycosylase treatment, a first 18-cycle PCR with universal primers M1SS and BC2_uni_R was performed on all cDNA. As for the original processing: For normalization, 1 million high-quality reads, each with a distinct molecular identifier, were randomly selected from each sample. Reads sharing molecular identifiers were discarded rather than binned into consensus sequences. MiTCR, with a Q25 quality threshold and the strictest error-elimination algorithm, was used for CDR3 identification, clonotype clustering and error correction. A nonparametric unseen species model with Euler transformation was used to estimate lower-bound total TCR beta diversity. TCRdb reprocessed the public reads (quality trimming at Q25 with fastp, clone calling with MiXCR) and kept in-frame beta chains. Rows matching on CDR3 protein sequence are summarized as one entry with the most common DNA and genes. TCRdb assigned the V and J calls; the authors' analysis was not used. The sample yields roughly 700,000 distinct CDR3 sequences; 45% to 50% were counted once. The ten most abundant clones make up 25% to 35% of the sample.

The sequence links TRBV9 to TRBJ2-3; 8 bases in the middle match TRBD1. The source of this sequence is a woman aged 55-69 years in good health. The sequenced sample was blood. CDR3 sequence: CASSVRQGTNTQYF. The DNA sequence is given as TGTGCCAGCAGCGTAAGACAGGGGACGAATACGCAGTATTTT. The variable domain in full, with residues beyond the CDR3 obtained from the reference TRBV9 and TRBJ2-3 genes, is DSGVTQTPKHLITATGQRVTLRCSPRSGDLSVYWYQQSLDQGLQFLIQYYNGEERAKGNILERFSAQQFPDLHSELNLSSLELGDSALYFCASSVRQGTNTQYFGPGTRLTVL.